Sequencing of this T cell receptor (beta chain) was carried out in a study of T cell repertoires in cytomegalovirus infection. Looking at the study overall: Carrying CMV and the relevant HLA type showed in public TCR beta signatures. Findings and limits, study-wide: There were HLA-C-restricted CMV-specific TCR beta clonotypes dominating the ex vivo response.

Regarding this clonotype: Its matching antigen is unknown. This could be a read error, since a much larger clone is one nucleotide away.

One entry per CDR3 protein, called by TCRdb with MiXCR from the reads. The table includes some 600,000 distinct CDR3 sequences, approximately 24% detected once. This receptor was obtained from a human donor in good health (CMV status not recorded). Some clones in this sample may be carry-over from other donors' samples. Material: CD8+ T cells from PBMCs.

The CDR3 sequence: CASSASLGGSGGEQFF. CDR3 coding DNA: TGTGCCAGCAGCGCCTCTCTGGGGGGTAGTGGGGGTGAGCAGTTCTTC. J is TRBJ2-1 and V is TRBV7-2, with a tentative D call TRBD2 (6 bases). Germline CDR1 reads SGHTA; CDR2 reads FQGNSA. The CDR3 consists of 16 residues. V lost 5 bases, J lost 9 bases, and 23 bases lay in between.